The 5 T cell receptor beta chains given below trace back to one sample, sequenced in a study of neurological immune-mediated disorders. TCRdb reprocessed the 5' RACE reads via MiXCR and lists one record per CDR3 protein. The table shows 65,000 to 90,000 distinct CDR3 sequences, with 10% occurring only once. Sequencing used PBMCs. Source of these receptors: a man in his forties in good health.

This clonotype was counted ten times or more. V usage is TRBV20-1 and J usage is TRBJ1-5, with D tentatively TRBD1 (5 bases). Looked up from germline, CDR1 is DFQATT and CDR2 is SNEGSKA (reference sequence). The CDR3 runs 15 residues. V lost 0 bases to trimming and J lost 9 bases, with 18 bases between them. CDR3 sequence: CSAREGGGDWGPQHF. DNA of the CDR3: TGCAGTGCTAGAGAGGGAGGAGGGGACTGGGGGCCCCAGCATTTT.

The chain uses TRBV6-1 and TRBJ2-2, with D unresolved. This CDR3 is 14 amino acids long. Germline V lookup: CDR1 MNHNS, CDR2 SASEGT. The germline V and J ends were trimmed by 7 bases and 0 bases, with 9 bases remaining between them. CDR3 loop: CASTVKPNTGELFF. CDR3 DNA: TGTGCCAGCACGGTGAAACCGAACACCGGGGAGCTGTTTTTT.

This clonotype was counted at least ten times. The chain recombines TRBV3-1 with TRBJ2-1; 7 bases match TRBD2. This CDR3 is built from 15 residues. With 3 bases clipped from V and 7 bases from J, the junction kept 9 bases outside the gene matches. Germline CDR1 LGHDT, CDR2 YNNKEL (reference sequence). CDR3 nucleotide sequence: TGTGCCAGCAGCCAGATGGCGGGAGCAGGGAATGAGCAGTTCTTC. Translating gives CASSQMAGAGNEQFF.

The chain couples TRBV5-1 to TRBJ2-4, with D tentatively TRBD2 (5 bases). The germline V gene encodes CDR1 SGHRS and CDR2 YFSETQ. The CDR3 is 16 residues long. Trimming pared 0 bases from V and 0 bases from J, leaving 10 bases between. The CDR3 sequence is CASSLEAGLAKNIQYF. The DNA for the CDR3 is TGCGCCAGCAGCTTGGAGGCGGGTCTAGCCAAAAACATTCAGTACTTC.

At least ten counts were recorded for this clonotype. The CDR3 reads CASRPRANYGYTF. The CDR3 region has the DNA TGTGCCAGCCGCCCCAGGGCGAACTATGGCTACACCTTC. The chain couples TRBV7-8 to TRBJ1-2; maybe TRBD1 (5 bases). Trimming removed 8 bases at V and 2 bases at J, with 12 bases between. The CDR3 loop spans 13 amino acids. Germline V gene data show CDR1 as SGHVS and CDR2 as FQNEAQ.